This T cell receptor (beta chain) came from a study of T cell responses to AZD1222 COVID-19 vaccine. Second doses at about 4 or about 12 weeks were pooled. V lost 7 bases and J lost 0, with 13 bases in between. The CDR3 totals 14 residues. Germline CDR1 reads SQVTM; CDR2 reads ANQGSEA. As for this clone: Its cognate antigen is unknown.

Only in-frame clones appear in the TCRdb table, and some are missing; sequencing was by immunoSEQ multiplex PCR. There are 150,000 to 200,000 clones in the sample; about 91% occur only once, and about 1.5% lies in the top ten. The study, taken as a whole, reports: Baseline serostatus was positive in only a handful of AZD1222 recipients. Spike was spanned by vaccine-associated CD4 TCRs, with dominance at 160-218 and 743-854. Donor demographics were predominantly white British with a female majority; clonal diversity may be underestimated.

This TCR was sampled from an adult who received the AZD1222 COVID-19 vaccine. The material sequenced was peripheral blood, taken 28 days after the second AZD1222 dose. The rearrangement uses TRBV29-1 and TRBJ2-1; D may match TRBD1 or TRBD2 (6 bases each). CDR3 sequence: CSEGGSSSYNEQFF. The DNA of the CDR3 is TGCAGCGAGGGGGGTTCAAGCTCCTACAATGAGCAGTTCTTC.